Following are 7 T cell receptor beta chains from one sample sequenced in a study of early T cells in non-severe SARS-CoV-2 infection. TCRdb itself ran the 5' RACE reads through MiXCR, one entry per CDR3 protein. The sample gives some 55,000 distinct CDR3 sequences, roughly 12% of which show up once; about 3.1% is in the top ten. Sequenced material: whole blood. The receptors shown here come from an adult who was a healthcare worker with PCR-confirmed SARS-CoV-2 infection or an uninfected control (not recorded which).

This clonotype appeared many times. The chain has TRBV6-6 and TRBJ2-1; the match to TRBD2 covers 8 bases. Germline V lookup: CDR1 MNHNY, CDR2 SVGAGI (reference sequence). Trimming at V came to 2 bases and at J to 9 bases, leaving 3 bases not matched to a gene. The CDR3 runs 13 residues. The CDR3 DNA reads TGTGCCAGCAGTTACGACGGGGGGGGTGAGCAGTTCTTC. The encoded protein is CASSYDGGGEQFF.

The table lists this clonotype with many counts. V and J are TRBV11-2 and TRBJ1-5, with TRBD1 matching 7 bases. This CDR3 comprises 15 residues. Germline loops: CDR1 SGHAT, CDR2 FQNNGV. Trimming removed 5 bases from V and 2 bases from J; junction bases left unmatched: 6. CDR3 residues: CASSPTGSGNQPQHF. In DNA, the CDR3 is TGTGCCAGCAGCCCGACAGGGTCGGGCAATCAGCCCCAGCATTTT. Full variable domain (remainder filled in from reference TRBV11-2 and TRBJ1-5): EAGVAQSPRYKIIEKRQSVAFWCNPISGHATLYWYQQILGQGPKLLIQFQNNGVVDDSQLPKDRFSAERLKGVDSTLKIQPAKLEDSAVYLCASSPTGSGNQPQHFGDGTRLSIL.

Concerning this clonotype: This could be a read error, since a much larger clone is one nucleotide away. The chain carries TRBV7-8 and TRBJ2-7; 7 bases fit TRBD1. CDR3 length equals 14 residues. The germline CDR1 and CDR2 sequences are SGHVS and FQNEAQ. The CDR3: CASSLRDSSYKQYF. The CDR3 DNA is TGTGCCAGCAGCTTGAGGGACAGCTCCTACAAGCAGTACTTC. The complete variable domain, with remaining parts taken from reference TRBV7-8 and TRBJ2-7, reads GAGVSQSPRYKVAKRGQDVALRCDPISGHVSLFWYQQALGQGPEFLTYFQNEAQLDKSGLPSDRFFAERPEGSVSTLKIQRTQQEDSAVYLCASSLRDSSYKQYFGPGTRLTVT.

This chain joins TRBV28 and TRBJ2-3; tentatively, D is TRBD2 (6 bases). The CDR3 is 18 amino acids. Trimming pared 4 bases from V and 5 bases from J, leaving 25 bases between. Germline V gene lookup returns CDR1 MDHEN and CDR2 SYDVKM. The CDR3 DNA follows: TGTGCCAGCAGTTCCCCACCCGGGACTCGGGACGGAAAAGATACGCAGTATTTT. Translating gives CASSSPPGTRDGKDTQYF.

This clonotype has a single count. This chain uses TRBV10-1 with TRBJ2-1; unclear D gene. The CDR3 contains 14 residues. In germline, CDR1 is WNHNN, CDR2 SYGVQD (reference sequence). Trimming left V 2 bases short and J 6 bases short, with 11 bases between. CDR3 residues: CASSEQLGPNEQFF. As DNA, the CDR3 is TGCGCCAGCAGTGAGCAGCTAGGGCCCAATGAGCAGTTCTTC.

This clonotype occurred many times. V usage is TRBV7-6 and J usage is TRBJ2-1, with D maybe TRBD2 (6 bases). Germline lookup yields CDR1 SGHVS and CDR2 FNYEAQ. V dropped 6 bases and J dropped 9 bases, with 12 bases sitting between them. This CDR3 is built from 12 residues. CDR3 protein: CASSIGSSEQFF. In DNA form, the CDR3 reads TGTGCCAGCAGTATCGGGAGCAGTGAGCAGTTCTTC.

The chain uses TRBV2 and TRBJ2-3; tentatively, D is TRBD1 (6 bases). Germline V gene sequence: CDR1 SNHLY, CDR2 FYNNEI. V lost 3 bases, J lost 2 bases, and 15 bases lay in between. This CDR3 comprises 16 residues. The DNA for the CDR3 is TGTGCCAGCAGTGACCTGGGACACCCAGTCACAGATACGCAGTATTTT. Translating gives CASSDLGHPVTDTQYF.